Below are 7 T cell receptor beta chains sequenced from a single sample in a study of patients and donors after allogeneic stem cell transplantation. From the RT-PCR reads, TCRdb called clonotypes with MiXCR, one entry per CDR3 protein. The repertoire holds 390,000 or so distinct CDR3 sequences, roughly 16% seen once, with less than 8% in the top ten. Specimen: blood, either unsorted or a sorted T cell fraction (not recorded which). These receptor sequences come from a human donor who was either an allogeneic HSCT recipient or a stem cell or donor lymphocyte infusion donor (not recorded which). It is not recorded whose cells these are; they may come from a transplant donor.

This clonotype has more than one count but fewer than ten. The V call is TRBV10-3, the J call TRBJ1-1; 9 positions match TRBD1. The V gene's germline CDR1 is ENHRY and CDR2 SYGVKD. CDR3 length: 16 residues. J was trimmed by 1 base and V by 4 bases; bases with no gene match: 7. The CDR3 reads CAISVFPTGGNTEAFF. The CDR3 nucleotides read TGTGCCATCAGTGTTTTCCCGACAGGGGGGAACACTGAAGCTTTCTTT.

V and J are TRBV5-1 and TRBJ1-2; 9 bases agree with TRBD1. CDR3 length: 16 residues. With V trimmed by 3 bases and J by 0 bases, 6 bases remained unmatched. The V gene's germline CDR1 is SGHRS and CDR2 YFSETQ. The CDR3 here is CASSSPQGAANYGYTF. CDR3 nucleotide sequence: TGCGCCAGCAGCTCACCACAGGGGGCGGCTAACTATGGCTACACCTTC.

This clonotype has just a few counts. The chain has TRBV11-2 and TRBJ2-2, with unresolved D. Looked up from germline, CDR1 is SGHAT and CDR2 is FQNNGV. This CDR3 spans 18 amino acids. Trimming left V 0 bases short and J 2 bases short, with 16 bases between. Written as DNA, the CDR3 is TGTGCCAGCAGCTTAGACGTGTTGGAAGGGCCAAACACCGGGGAGCTGTTTTTT. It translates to CASSLDVLEGPNTGELFF.

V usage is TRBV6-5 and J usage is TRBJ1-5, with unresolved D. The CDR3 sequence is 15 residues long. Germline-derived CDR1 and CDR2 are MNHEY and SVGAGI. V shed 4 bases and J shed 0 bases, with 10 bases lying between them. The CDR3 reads CASSFLGSSNQPQHF. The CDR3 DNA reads TGTGCCAGCAGTTTTCTGGGGTCTAGCAATCAGCCCCAGCATTTT.

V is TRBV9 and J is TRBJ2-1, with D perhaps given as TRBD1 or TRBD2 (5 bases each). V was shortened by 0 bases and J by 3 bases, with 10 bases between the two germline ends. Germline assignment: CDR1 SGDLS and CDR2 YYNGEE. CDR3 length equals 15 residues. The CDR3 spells CASSVEGTDYNEQFF. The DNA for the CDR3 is TGTGCCAGCAGCGTAGAGGGGACGGACTACAATGAGCAGTTCTTC. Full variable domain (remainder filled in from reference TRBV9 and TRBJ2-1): DSGVTQTPKHLITATGQRVTLRCSPRSGDLSVYWYQQSLDQGLQFLIQYYNGEERAKGNILERFSAQQFPDLHSELNLSSLELGDSALYFCASSVEGTDYNEQFFGPGTRLTVL.

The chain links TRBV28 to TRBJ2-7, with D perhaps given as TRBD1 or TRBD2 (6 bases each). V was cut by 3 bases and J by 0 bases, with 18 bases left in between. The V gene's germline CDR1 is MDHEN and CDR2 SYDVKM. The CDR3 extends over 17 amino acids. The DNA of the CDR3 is TGTGCCAGCAGTTTCGTTCATGGGGGGCACAGCTCCTACGAGCAGTACTTC. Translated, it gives CASSFVHGGHSSYEQYF.

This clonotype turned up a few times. Here the CDR3 reads CASSPTARGGAPNTGELFF. Here the CDR3 DNA reads TGTGCCAGCAGCCCCACAGCCAGGGGGGGGGCCCCGAACACCGGGGAGCTGTTTTTT. J is TRBJ2-2 and V is TRBV3-1; D could derive from TRBD1 or TRBD2 (7 bases each). Between the trimmed V and J ends, which lost 4 bases and 0 bases, there was a span of 21 bases. Germline CDR1 LGHDT, CDR2 YNNKEL (reference sequence). This CDR3 comprises 19 residues.